The 17 T cell receptor beta chains below were found in one sample sequenced in a study of cytomegalovirus exposure and HLA in healthy donors. The study ran its PCR with 60 Vbeta and 13 Jbeta primers. Generated by immunoSEQ multiplex PCR, the TCRdb table keeps only in-frame clones and is missing some. Among 100,000 to 150,000 clones listed, 70% to 85% were seen once. Sequences were obtained from PBMCs. These receptor sequences come from a boy between 5 and 17 years old in good health and CMV-seronegative.

J is TRBJ2-5 and V is TRBV19; 7 bases are shared with TRBD1. Looked up from germline, CDR1 is LNHDA and CDR2 is SQIVND (reference sequence). The V segment lost 5 bases and the J segment 3 bases; nucleotides outside the gene matches: 12. The CDR3 loop spans 16 amino acids. Written as DNA, the CDR3 is TGTGCCAGTAGTGTGTCACTCAAGGGGGCCGAAGAGACCCAGTACTTC. Encoded protein: CASSVSLKGAEETQYF.

This sequence joins TRBV7-3 and TRBJ1-2, with TRBD1 matching 10 bases. Looked up from germline, CDR1 is SGHTA and CDR2 is FQGTGA. V gave up 5 bases and J gave up 7 bases; unmatched junction bases: 7. This CDR3 has 14 residues. Here the CDR3 DNA reads TGTGCCAGCAGCCAGACAGGGGGCAAGGGTGGCTACACCTTC. Translation gives CASSQTGGKGGYTF.

The chain is built from TRBV27 and TRBJ1-6; D unclear. This CDR3 is 13 amino acids long. Germline V gene sequence: CDR1 MNHEY, CDR2 SMNVEV (reference sequence). The V and J ends lost 5 bases and 10 bases respectively, with 12 bases between them. DNA of the CDR3: TGTGCCAGCAGTCCTAAGGGAGGGTCACCCCTCCACTTT. This encodes CASSPKGGSPLHF.

About this clone itself: Germline is not matched at one junction end, which may reflect a read error. The chain recombines TRBV6-5 with TRBJ1-2; TRBD1 agrees at 8 bases. Germline assignment: CDR1 MNHEY and CDR2 SVGAGI. The CDR3 runs 13 residues. The CDR3 DNA reads as TGTGCCAGCAGGTCCGGGACAGGCTATGGCTACCCCTTC. It specifies CASRSGTGYGYPF.

The chain couples TRBV12-2 to TRBJ2-7; the table calls TRBD2, which could not be checked here. TRBV12-2 is labeled a pseudogene. This CDR3 has 17 amino acids. The CDR3 coding sequence is TGTGCAAGTCGCTTTCCCGACAAGAGCGGGTCGTCCTACGAGCAGTACTTC. As protein: CASRFPDKSGSSYEQYF.

This clone was observed once. The chain combines TRBV11-2 with TRBJ1-1, with TRBD1 identical over 7 bases. The germline CDR1 and CDR2 sequences are SGHAT and FQNNGV. The CDR3 totals 12 residues. The junction had 8 bases not matched to a gene; V was cut back by 5 bases and J by 11 bases. The CDR3 loop reads CASSQDRVRAFF. As DNA, the CDR3 is TGTGCCAGCAGCCAAGACAGGGTTAGGGCTTTCTTT.

V and J are TRBV5-1 and TRBJ2-1; D gene uncertain. The CDR3 runs to 15 residues. With 2 bases removed from V and 0 bases from J, the gap between germline ends came to 9 bases. Per the germline V gene, CDR1 is SGHRS and CDR2 is YFSETQ. CDR3: CASSLSSNSYNEQFF. Here the CDR3 DNA reads TGCGCCAGCAGCTTATCCAGTAACTCCTACAATGAGCAGTTCTTC.

The chain uses TRBV4-3 and TRBJ1-4; D is undetermined. Trimming left V 0 bases short and J 3 bases short, with 8 bases between. The CDR3 is 15 amino acids. Germline loops: CDR1 LGHNA, CDR2 YSLEER. This CDR3 reads CASSQEVRSNEKLFF. In nucleotides, the CDR3 is TGCGCCAGCAGCCAAGAAGTCCGGTCTAATGAAAAACTGTTTTTT.

The rearrangement links TRBV6-6 to TRBJ2-1, with TRBD2 identical over 7 bases. This CDR3 region has 15 residues. The V gene's germline CDR1 is MNHNY and CDR2 SVGAGI (reference sequence). Unmatched junction bases numbered 9, after V lost 3 bases and J lost 7 bases. CDR3 coding DNA: TGTGCCAGCAGTTATAGGACTAGACCTAAGAATGAGCAGTTCTTC. Translation gives CASSYRTRPKNEQFF.

This chain links TRBV6-6 with TRBJ1-2; 7 nucleotides line up with TRBD1. The germline V gene encodes CDR1 MNHNY and CDR2 SVGAGI (reference sequence). The CDR3 loop spans 12 amino acids. Trimming took 8 bases from V and 6 from J; bases not matched to a gene: 6. This CDR3 is CASGNRGDGYTF. As DNA, the CDR3 is TGTGCCAGCGGGAACAGGGGTGATGGCTACACCTTC.

The chain has TRBV13 and TRBJ1-1; 8 nucleotides agree with TRBD1. CDR1 PRHDT and CDR2 FYEKMQ come from the germline V gene (reference sequence). V trimming: 4 bases; J trimming: 5 bases; junction bases outside the gene matches: 15. This CDR3 is built from 17 residues. The CDR3 DNA reads as TGTGCCAGCAGCTCCCCCCTGGCCGACAGGGGAGGAACTGAAGCTTTCTTT. Translating gives CASSSPLADRGGTEAFF.

With respect to this clone: Different DNA sequences within this sample yield the same CDR3. The chain is built from TRBV19 and TRBJ1-1; D perhaps matches TRBD1 (5 bases). In germline, CDR1 is LNHDA, CDR2 SQIVND (reference sequence). Trimming removed 3 bases from V and 1 base from J, with 6 bases in between. The CDR3 length is 13 residues. The CDR3 nucleotides are TGTGCCAGTAGTATCGGACAGAACACTGAAGCTTTCTTT. Its translation is CASSIGQNTEAFF. The full variable domain, its missing parts supplied by reference TRBV19 and TRBJ1-1, is DGGITQSPKYLFRKEGQNVTLSCEQNLNHDAMYWYRQDPGQGLRLIYYSQIVNDFQKGDIAEGYSVSREKKESFPLTVTSAQKNPTAFYLCASSIGQNTEAFFGQGTRLTVV.

This clone was observed a few times. The rearrangement links TRBV5-5 to TRBJ2-7; weak D call: TRBD1 (6 bases). This CDR3 contains 14 residues. Per germline, CDR1 SGHKS and CDR2 YYEKEE (reference sequence). Trimming left V 4 bases short and J 3 bases short, with 14 bases between. DNA for the CDR3: TGTGCCAGCAGCGTCCGGGACACTTTCTACGAGCAGTACTTC. Protein: CASSVRDTFYEQYF.

CDR3: CASTTGSGNTIYF. CDR3 DNA sequence: TGTGCCTCCACGACAGGGTCCGGAAACACCATATATTTT. V gene TRBV10-3 combines with J gene TRBJ1-3; TRBD1 matches at 7 bases. This CDR3 is built from 13 residues. J gave up 4 bases and V 11 bases, and 8 bases lay outside the gene matches. The germline V gene has CDR1 ENHRY and CDR2 SYGVKD.

The chain carries TRBV19 and TRBJ1-2; 7 bases align to TRBD1. The CDR3 runs 13 residues. The germline V gene encodes CDR1 LNHDA and CDR2 SQIVND (reference sequence). Trimming at V came to 0 bases and at J to 8 bases, leaving 3 bases not matched to a gene. The CDR3 DNA sequence: TGTGCCAGTAGTATAGACAGGGGGAGGGGCTACACCTTC. It translates to CASSIDRGRGYTF.

The V call is TRBV27, the J call TRBJ1-1; D is unresolved. Per germline, CDR1 MNHEY and CDR2 SMNVEV (reference sequence). Trimming took 7 bases from V and 1 from J, leaving 4 bases between them. The CDR3 consists of 11 residues. The CDR3 nucleotides read TGTGCCAGCACCAGGAACACTGAAGCTTTCTTT. It codes for CASTRNTEAFF.

The chain recombines TRBV6-4 with TRBJ1-1; D is unresolved. V gave up 6 bases and J gave up 0 bases, with 8 bases separating them. Looked up from germline, CDR1 is MRHNA and CDR2 is SNTAGT. CDR3 length: 13 residues. CDR3 DNA sequence: TGTGCCAGCAGCCGACACTTGAACACTGAAGCTTTCTTT. Translated, it gives CASSRHLNTEAFF.